This T cell receptor (beta chain) was found in a study of OX40 agonist ivuxolimab in advanced cancers. At the level of the study: Patients in the trial were receiving intravenous ivuxolimab every 2 weeks, at doses of 0.01 to 10 mg/kg. Findings and limits, study-wide: Compared with CD4+, CD8+ T cells on average had more expanded clones. Among expanded peripheral T cells, antigen specificity went undetermined.

Notes on this clone: Its matching antigen is unknown.

Germline V gene data show CDR1 as SGHDN and CDR2 as FVKESK. Trimming took off 3 bases at V and 1 base at J, with 8 bases between the two ends. The CDR3 is made up of 14 amino acids. Collection of blood occurred at baseline, at cycle 4 day 1, and at cycle 7 day 1. Repertoires were generated with immunoSEQ multiplex PCR, while TCRdb's copy carries only in-frame clones and drops some. Altogether nearly 70,000 clones are present, around 86% being singletons, with the ten largest covering roughly 8.2%. This sample comprised CD4+ or CD8+ T cells sorted from blood, obtained in a trial of the OX40 agonist ivuxolimab. The clonotype originates from an adult with an advanced solid tumor such as melanoma, head and neck, liver or kidney cancer. The V call is TRBV14, the J call TRBJ2-3, with D unresolved. The CDR3: CASSHPPGTDTQYF. The CDR3 DNA follows: TGTGCCAGCAGCCACCCCCCGGGCACAGATACGCAGTATTTT.